In this sample, the clone carrying this T cell receptor beta chain turned up many times. The antigen is undetermined. These data originate in a study of identical twins. Study conclusions and caveats: The more abundant beta clonotypes in cord blood had fewer insertions, and memory repertoires did not show this.

Germline CDR1 and CDR2: SEHNR and FQNEAQ (reference sequence). The CDR3 has 14 amino acids. Germline trimming cut 6 bases from V and 3 bases from J; bases unmatched to any gene: 7. Using its own MiXCR run on the 5' RACE reads, TCRdb lists one record per CDR3 protein. The repertoire has under 900,000 distinct CDR3 sequences, over 9% of them found once; the top ten carry around 1.5%. The sample also formed part of further work on yellow fever vaccine responses in identical twins.

Sequencing input: PBMCs. The receptor's source is a woman aged 18-30 years in good health. The V gene is TRBV7-9, the J gene TRBJ1-1; 7 nucleotides align to TRBD1. The CDR3: CASSLARGDTEAFF. The CDR3 DNA is TGTGCCAGCAGTCTAGCCAGGGGGGACACTGAAGCTTTCTTT.